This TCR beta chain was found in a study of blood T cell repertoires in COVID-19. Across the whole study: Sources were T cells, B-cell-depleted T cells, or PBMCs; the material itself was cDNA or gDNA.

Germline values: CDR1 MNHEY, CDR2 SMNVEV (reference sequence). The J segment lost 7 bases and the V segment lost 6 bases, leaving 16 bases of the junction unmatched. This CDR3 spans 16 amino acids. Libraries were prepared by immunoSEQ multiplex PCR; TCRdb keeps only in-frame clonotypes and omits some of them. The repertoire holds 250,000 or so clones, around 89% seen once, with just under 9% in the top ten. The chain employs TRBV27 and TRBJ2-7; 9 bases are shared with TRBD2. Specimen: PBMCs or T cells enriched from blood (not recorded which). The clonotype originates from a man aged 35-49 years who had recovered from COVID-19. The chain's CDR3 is CASRGFRGTSWDEQYF. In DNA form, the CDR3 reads TGTGCCAGCAGAGGGTTTCGGGGGACTAGCTGGGATGAGCAGTACTTC.